This paragraph reports one T cell receptor (beta chain). This clone was seen once. Its antigen target is currently unknown. Base qualities are not provided; no much larger clone lies one nucleotide away. CD4+ T cells from unexposed donors were collected before the COVID-19 pandemic (2011-2018). Naive and memory CD4+ T cells were separated from cryopreserved PBMCs through CD4 enrichment, which was followed by EasySep naive CD4+ T cell enrichment. The leukapheresis product used for the unexposed donors was purchased from a commercial source. Ficoll-Paque PLUS gradient centrifugation was used to isolate PBMCs from leukapheresis product or whole blood. PBMCs were either used fresh in the expansion assay or cryopreserved at -140 degrees C. The QIAamp Micro DNA Kit was used to extract genomic DNA from the CD4+ T cells. The V and J ends are trimmed by 6 bases and 3 bases, leaving 15 bases between them. Sequences KGHSH (CDR1) and LQKENI (CDR2) are obtained from the germline V gene. From the cysteine up to the phenylalanine, the CDR3 has a length of 15 residues. Of the read, only the CDR3 DNA is kept; its 45 bases are in frame from base 1.

Uncultured naive and memory CD4+ T cell DNA received deep-resolution immunoSEQ TCR-beta sequencing. The source study handled its data this way. During preprocessing, nonproductive sequences were discarded, as were any CDR3s that did not begin with C, did not end with F or W, or were shorter than 7 amino acids. Cultured and uncultured naive and memory CD4+ repertoires were searched for CDR3s previously identified as spike- and CEF-reactive. Pairwise Levenshtein distance, computed with the stringdist R package after three terminal residues were trimmed from each end, was used as the measure of CDR3 homology. TCRdb stores this immuneACCESS table with in-frame sequences only. Part of the clones is absent; in the studies checked, under half of the shortfall reflects unresolved V genes, and no reason is known for the rest. V and J calls and clone size follow that table, whereas D and trimming were derived from the DNA. In all, the sample holds 60,000 or so clones, and approximately 94% of those were seen once. The ten largest account for roughly 0.14% of the sample.

The data belong to a study of CD4 T cells in relation to SARS-CoV-2 and coronaviruses (dated by TCRdb to about 2021). Some background on the complete study: Using patient-derived lymphoblastoid cell lines, the shared crossreactive spike epitopes were mapped to their HLA restriction. Memory CD4+ T cell crossreactivity between SARS-CoV-2 and common cold coronavirus spike proteins was assessed at the TCR clonotype level in the study. The Adaptive Biotechnologies TCR-sequencing kit was used to sequence samples from three pre-COVID donors and the naive versus memory experiments, whereas other data were Illumina-based. A different, Illumina-based TCR-beta assay was used to sequence expansion assays from other donors in the study.

The investigation overall reported the following: In about 71% of donors, memory CD4+ clonotypes turned up that crossrecognized SARS-CoV-2 and at least one common cold coronavirus spike. Crossreactive clones showed significantly weaker SARS-CoV-2-driven expansion than monoreactive clones, consistent with antigenic imprinting. Crossreactivity analysis centred on spike protein, so crossreactivity against other viral proteins was not assessed. Because no donor provided both pre-pandemic and post-infection samples, tracing the source of pre-existing responses was limited. Small numbers of patients and of tested TCRs were a limitation of the study. Naive versus memory sequencing indicated that memory recall responses, rather than primary responses primed during culture, are detected by the assay.

The receptor comes from a human donor in good health. The specimen was naive CD4+ T cells from PBMCs. The cell subset or site label, as the study defines it: naive CD4+ T cells isolated by negative enrichment. The chain is encoded by TRBV18 joined to TRBJ1-5, with a tentative D gene TRBD1 over 5 matching bases. The sequenced DNA: TGTGCCAGCTCCCCGTCCGGGGGGTCCAATCAGCCCCAGCATTTT. Its translation reads: CASSPSGGSNQPQHF.